This passage covers 11 T cell receptor beta chains from one sample sequenced in a study of T cell repertoires in cytomegalovirus infection. One entry per CDR3 protein, called by TCRdb with MiXCR from the reads. Counted here are almost 550,000 distinct CDR3 sequences, 16% occurring once; the ten biggest clones make up 20% to 30%. What was sequenced was CD8+ T cells from PBMCs. The receptor source for this set is a human donor in good health (CMV status not recorded). Some clones in this sample may be carry-over from other donors' samples.

Notes on this clonotype: Given a much more abundant clone one base away, this may be a read error. This chain links TRBV7-9 with TRBJ2-7; 14 bases agree with TRBD2. CDR3 length: 14 residues. CDR1 and CDR2 from the germline V gene are SEHNR and FQNEAQ (reference sequence). Trimming at V came to 4 bases and at J to 7 bases, leaving 3 bases not matched to a gene. CDR3 in DNA: TGTGCCAGCAGCTCGGGACTAGCGGGAGAGGAGCAGTACTTC. Amino acid sequence: CASSSGLAGEEQYF. The whole variable domain, filled in from reference TRBV7-9 and TRBJ2-7, reads DTGVSQNPRHKITKRGQNVTFRCDPISEHNRLYWYRQTLGQGPEFLTYFQNEAQLEKSRLLSDRFSAERPKGSFSTLEIQRTEQGDSAMYLCASSSGLAGEEQYFGPGTRLTVT.

The chain carries TRBV6-4 and TRBJ2-2; D not resolved. Trimming took off 0 bases at V and 3 bases at J, with 5 bases between the two ends. The germline gives CDR1 MRHNA, CDR2 SNTAGT. This CDR3 has 14 amino acids. CDR3 in DNA: TGTGCCAGCAGTGACTCGACACACACCGGGGAGCTGTTTTTT. This sequence encodes CASSDSTHTGELFF.

The sample holds many counts of this clonotype. The chain combines TRBV12-3 or TRBV12-4 with TRBJ2-6; 7 nucleotides align to TRBD1. With 5 bases clipped from V and 0 bases from J, the junction kept 13 bases outside the gene matches. There are 19 residues in the CDR3. This chain's CDR3 is CASSNTDRALFSGANVLTF. CDR3 nucleotide sequence: TGTGCCAGCAGTAATACTGACAGGGCCCTCTTCTCTGGGGCCAACGTCCTGACTTTC.

The chain joins TRBV6-2 or TRBV6-3 to TRBJ2-6; 8 positions agree with TRBD1. This CDR3 has 18 residues. V was pared by 4 bases and J by 4 bases, with 12 bases of the junction left unmatched. Germline V gives CDR1 MNHEY, CDR2 SVGEGT. The CDR3 DNA is TGTGCCAGCAGTTCACCGGGACAGGAAGGATCCGGGGCCAACGTCCTGACTTTC. Its translation is CASSSPGQEGSGANVLTF.

The table lists this clonotype with a few counts. V is TRBV29-1 and J is TRBJ2-2, with D tentatively TRBD1 or TRBD2 (5 bases each). In germline, CDR1 is SQVTM, CDR2 ANQGSEA. The CDR3 sequence is 12 residues long. V lost 7 bases and J 7 bases, leaving 13 bases between the germline ends. The CDR3 DNA reads TGCAGCGCCGAACCGAGGGGCGGGGAGCTGTTTTTT. This codes for CSAEPRGGELFF.

The table lists this clonotype with many counts. This CDR3 is CASSLKQDTQYF. Here the CDR3 DNA reads TGTGCCAGCAGCTTAAAACAGGATACGCAGTATTTT. The V and J genes are TRBV7-8 and TRBJ2-3; no clear D gene. The germline CDR1 and CDR2 sequences are SGHVS and FQNEAQ. The CDR3 runs to 12 residues. The V and J ends lost 2 bases and 6 bases respectively, with 6 bases between them.

Points on this clonotype: This may arise from a read error, as a much more abundant clone is one base away. This chain links TRBV7-9 with TRBJ2-7; 7 bases agree with TRBD1. This CDR3 region has 15 residues. Germline CDR1 reads SEHNR; CDR2 reads FQNEAQ (reference sequence). The CDR3 DNA reads TGTGCCAACAGCAGACCGGGACAGAATTTCTACGAGCAGTACTTC. This sequence encodes CANSRPGQNFYEQYF.

Ten or more counts support this clonotype. The rearrangement uses TRBV5-6 and TRBJ1-2, with D unresolved. The CDR3 extends over 14 amino acids. The germline V gene has CDR1 SGHDT and CDR2 YYEEEE. Between the trimmed V and J ends, which lost 3 bases and 3 bases, there was a span of 12 bases. In nucleotides, the CDR3 is TGTGCCAGCAGCTGGACTTCGTCCCACTATGGCTACACCTTC. It yields the protein CASSWTSSHYGYTF.

The gene calls are TRBV4-1 and TRBJ2-7, with D perhaps TRBD2 (5 bases). Trimming pared 2 bases from V and 0 bases from J, leaving 8 bases between. The CDR3 has 14 amino acids. The V gene's germline CDR1 is MGHRA and CDR2 YSYEKL. CDR3 loop: CASSQFEGSYEQYF. In DNA form, the CDR3 reads TGCGCCAGCAGCCAATTTGAGGGCTCCTACGAGCAGTACTTC.

This clonotype has a count of ten or more. This rearrangement joins TRBV27 to TRBJ2-3; tentative D call: TRBD1 (6 bases). V lost 6 bases to trimming and J lost 2 bases, with 18 bases between them. CDR1 and CDR2 from the germline V gene are MNHEY and SMNVEV (reference sequence). CDR3 length: 16 amino acids. The CDR3 region is CASREQGPLFTDTQYF. For the CDR3, the DNA is TGTGCCAGCAGAGAACAGGGCCCACTCTTCACAGATACGCAGTATTTT.

Remarks on this clonotype: A much larger clone is a single base away; this may be a read error. The V gene is TRBV7-6, the J gene TRBJ2-2, with D possibly TRBD1 on 6 matching bases. The CDR3 is made up of 17 amino acids. Germline values: CDR1 SGHVS, CDR2 FNYEAQ. As DNA, the CDR3 is TGTGCCAGCAGCTTCCCTACTAAGAGGGGGTTCACCGGGGTGCTGTTTTTT. This sequence encodes CASSFPTKRGFTGVLFF.